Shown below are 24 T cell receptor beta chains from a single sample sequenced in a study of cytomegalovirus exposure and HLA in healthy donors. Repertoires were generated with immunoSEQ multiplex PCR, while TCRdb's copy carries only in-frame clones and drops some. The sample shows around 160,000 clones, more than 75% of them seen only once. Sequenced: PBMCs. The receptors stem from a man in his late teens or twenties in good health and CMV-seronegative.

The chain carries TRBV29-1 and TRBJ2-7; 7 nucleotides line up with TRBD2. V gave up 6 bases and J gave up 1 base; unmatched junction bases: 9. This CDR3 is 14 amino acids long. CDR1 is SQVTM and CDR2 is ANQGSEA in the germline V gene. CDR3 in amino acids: CSVLGRGDSYEQYF. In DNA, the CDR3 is TGCAGCGTCCTAGGACGGGGGGATTCCTACGAGCAGTACTTC.

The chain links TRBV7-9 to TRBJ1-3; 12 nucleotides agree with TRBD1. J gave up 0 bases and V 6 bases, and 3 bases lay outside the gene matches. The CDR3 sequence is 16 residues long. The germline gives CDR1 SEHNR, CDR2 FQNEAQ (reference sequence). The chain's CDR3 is CASSGDRGRSGNTIYF. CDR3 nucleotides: TGTGCCAGCAGTGGGGACAGGGGGCGCTCTGGAAACACCATATATTTT.

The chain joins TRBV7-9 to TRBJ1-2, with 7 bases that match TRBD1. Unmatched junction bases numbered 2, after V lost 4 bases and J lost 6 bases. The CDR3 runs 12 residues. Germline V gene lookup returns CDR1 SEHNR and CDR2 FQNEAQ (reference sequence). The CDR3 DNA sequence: TGTGCCAGCAGCTCTGGACAGGATGGCTACACCTTC. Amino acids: CASSSGQDGYTF.

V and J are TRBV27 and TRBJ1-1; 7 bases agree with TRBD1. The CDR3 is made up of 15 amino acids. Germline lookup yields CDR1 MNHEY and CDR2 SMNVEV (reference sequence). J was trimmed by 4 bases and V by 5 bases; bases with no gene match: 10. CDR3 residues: CASSLGDSGGTEAFF. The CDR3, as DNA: TGTGCCAGCAGTCTCGGGGACAGTGGGGGCACTGAAGCTTTCTTT.

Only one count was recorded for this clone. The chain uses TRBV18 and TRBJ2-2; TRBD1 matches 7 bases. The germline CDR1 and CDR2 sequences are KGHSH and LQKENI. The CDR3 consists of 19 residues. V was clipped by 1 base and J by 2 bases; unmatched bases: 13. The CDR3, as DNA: TGTGCCAGCTCACCACGTACAGGGGCACCCCCGCCAAACACCGGGGAGCTGTTTTTT. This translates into CASSPRTGAPPPNTGELFF.

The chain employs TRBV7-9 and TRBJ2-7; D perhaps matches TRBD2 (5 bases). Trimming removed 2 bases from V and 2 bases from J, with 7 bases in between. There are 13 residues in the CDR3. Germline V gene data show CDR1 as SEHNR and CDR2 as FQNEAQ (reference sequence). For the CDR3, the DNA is TGTGCCAGCAGCTTAACGACTACCTACGAGCAGTACTTC. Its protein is CASSLTTTYEQYF. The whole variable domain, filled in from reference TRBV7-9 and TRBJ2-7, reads DTGVSQNPRHKITKRGQNVTFRCDPISEHNRLYWYRQTLGQGPEFLTYFQNEAQLEKSRLLSDRFSAERPKGSFSTLEIQRTEQGDSAMYLCASSLTTTYEQYFGPGTRLTVT.

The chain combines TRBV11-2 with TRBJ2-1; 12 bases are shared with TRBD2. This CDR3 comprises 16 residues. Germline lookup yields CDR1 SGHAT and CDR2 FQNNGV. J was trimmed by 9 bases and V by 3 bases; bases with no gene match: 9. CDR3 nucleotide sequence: TGTGCCAGCAGCTTTTCTAGCGGGAGGGCCAACTTTGAGCAGTTCTTC. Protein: CASSFSSGRANFEQFF.

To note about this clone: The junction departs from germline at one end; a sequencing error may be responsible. The DNA for the CDR3 is TGTGCCAGCAGCCTAGGTGGGACAGGGGCTCCTTATGGCTACACCTTC. This sequence encodes CASSLGGTGAPYGYTF. The rearrangement joins TRBV13 to TRBJ1-2; TRBD1 agrees at 10 bases. The CDR3 contains 16 residues. Germline CDR1 is PRHDT and CDR2 is FYEKMQ (reference sequence).

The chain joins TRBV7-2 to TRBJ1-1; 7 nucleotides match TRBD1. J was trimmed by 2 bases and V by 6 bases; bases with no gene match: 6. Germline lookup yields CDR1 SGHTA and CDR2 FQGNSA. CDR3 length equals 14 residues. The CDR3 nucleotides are TGTGCCAGCAGTTGGGACAGCCTTAACACTGAAGCTTTCTTT. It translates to CASSWDSLNTEAFF.

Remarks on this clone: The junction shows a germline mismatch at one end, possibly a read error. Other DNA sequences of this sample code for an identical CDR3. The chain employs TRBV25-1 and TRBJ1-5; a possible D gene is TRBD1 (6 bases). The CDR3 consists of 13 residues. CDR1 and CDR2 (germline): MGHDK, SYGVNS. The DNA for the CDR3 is TGTGCCACCTCCGTTACAGGGAGTCAGCCCCAACATTTT. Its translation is CATSVTGSQPQHF.

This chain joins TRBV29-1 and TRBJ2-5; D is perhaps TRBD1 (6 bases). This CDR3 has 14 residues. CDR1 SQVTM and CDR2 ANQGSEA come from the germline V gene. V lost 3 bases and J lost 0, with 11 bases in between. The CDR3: CSVESGQNQETQYF. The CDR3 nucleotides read TGCAGCGTTGAGTCCGGACAGAACCAAGAGACCCAGTACTTC.

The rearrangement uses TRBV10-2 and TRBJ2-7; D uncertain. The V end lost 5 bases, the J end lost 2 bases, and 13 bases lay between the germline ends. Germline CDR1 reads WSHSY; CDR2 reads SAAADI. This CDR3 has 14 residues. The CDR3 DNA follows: TGCGCCAGCAGTTACTTCCACGAGGCCTACGAGCAGTACGTC. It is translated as CASSYFHEAYEQYV.

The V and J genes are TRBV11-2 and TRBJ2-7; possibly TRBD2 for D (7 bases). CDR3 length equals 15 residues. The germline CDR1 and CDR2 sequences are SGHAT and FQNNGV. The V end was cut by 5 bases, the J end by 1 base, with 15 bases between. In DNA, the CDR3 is TGTGCCAGCAGCCAAGGGGGGGGACCTTCCTACGAGCAGTACGTC. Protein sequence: CASSQGGGPSYEQYV.

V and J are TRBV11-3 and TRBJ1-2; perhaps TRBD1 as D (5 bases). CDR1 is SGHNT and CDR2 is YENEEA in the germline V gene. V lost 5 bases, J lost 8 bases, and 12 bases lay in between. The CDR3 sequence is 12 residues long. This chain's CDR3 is CASSAQGLGYTF. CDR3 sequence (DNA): TGTGCCAGCAGCGCGCAGGGTTTGGGCTACACCTTC.

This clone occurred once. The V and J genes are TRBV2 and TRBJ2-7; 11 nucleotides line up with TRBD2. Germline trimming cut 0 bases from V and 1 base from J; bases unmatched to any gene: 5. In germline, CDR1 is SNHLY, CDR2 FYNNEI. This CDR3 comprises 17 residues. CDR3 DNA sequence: TGTGCCAGCAGTGAAGCGCAGACTAGCGGGGTATCCTACGAGCAGTACGTC. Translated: CASSEAQTSGVSYEQYV.

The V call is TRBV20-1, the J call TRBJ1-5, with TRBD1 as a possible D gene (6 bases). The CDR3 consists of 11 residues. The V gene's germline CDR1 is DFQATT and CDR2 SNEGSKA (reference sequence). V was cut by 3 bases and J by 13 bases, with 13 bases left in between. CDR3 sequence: CSARENREQHF. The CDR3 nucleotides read TGCAGTGCTAGGGAAAACAGGGAGCAGCATTTT.

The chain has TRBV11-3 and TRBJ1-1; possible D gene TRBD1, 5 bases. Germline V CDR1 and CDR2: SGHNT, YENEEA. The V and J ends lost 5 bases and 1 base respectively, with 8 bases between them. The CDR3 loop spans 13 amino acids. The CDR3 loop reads CASSGRENTEAFF. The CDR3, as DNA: TGTGCCAGCAGCGGCAGGGAGAACACTGAAGCTTTCTTT.

The CDR3 reads CAISDSDRGQRNTEAFF. DNA for the CDR3: TGTGCCATCAGTGACTCAGACAGGGGGCAACGGAACACTGAAGCTTTCTTT. V and J are TRBV10-3 and TRBJ1-1, with 10 bases fitting TRBD1. This CDR3 contains 17 residues. Germline loops: CDR1 ENHRY, CDR2 SYGVKD. V was pared by 3 bases and J by 1 base, with 8 bases of the junction left unmatched.

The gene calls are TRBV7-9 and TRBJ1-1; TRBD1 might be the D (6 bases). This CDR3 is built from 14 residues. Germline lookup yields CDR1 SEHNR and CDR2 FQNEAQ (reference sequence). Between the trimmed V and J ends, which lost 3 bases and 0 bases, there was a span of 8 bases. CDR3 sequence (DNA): TGTGCCAGCAGCTTGGGACACATGAACACTGAAGCTTTCTTT. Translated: CASSLGHMNTEAFF.

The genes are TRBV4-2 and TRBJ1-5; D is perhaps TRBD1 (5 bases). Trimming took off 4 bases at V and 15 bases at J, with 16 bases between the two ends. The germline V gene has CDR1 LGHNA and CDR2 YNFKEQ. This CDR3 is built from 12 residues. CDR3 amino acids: CASSPPGGRLHF. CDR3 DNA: TGTGCCAGCAGCCCCCCCGGGGGACGGCTGCATTTT.

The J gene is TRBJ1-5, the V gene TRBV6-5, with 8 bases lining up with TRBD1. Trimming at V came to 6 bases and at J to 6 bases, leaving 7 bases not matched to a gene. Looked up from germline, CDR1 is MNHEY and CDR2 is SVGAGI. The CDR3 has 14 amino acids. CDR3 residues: CASRTGDWSQPQHF. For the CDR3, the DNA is TGTGCCAGCAGGACAGGGGATTGGAGTCAGCCCCAGCATTTT.

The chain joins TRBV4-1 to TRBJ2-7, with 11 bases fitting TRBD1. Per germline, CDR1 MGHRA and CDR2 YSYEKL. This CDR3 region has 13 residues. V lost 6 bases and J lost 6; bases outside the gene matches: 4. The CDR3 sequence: CASRGQGASEQYF. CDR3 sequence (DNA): TGCGCCAGCAGAGGACAGGGGGCTAGCGAGCAGTACTTC.

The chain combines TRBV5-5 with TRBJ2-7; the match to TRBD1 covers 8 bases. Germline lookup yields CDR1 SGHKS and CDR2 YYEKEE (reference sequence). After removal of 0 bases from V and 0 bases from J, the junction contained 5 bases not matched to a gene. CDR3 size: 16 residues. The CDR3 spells CASSLVTGEDSYEQYV. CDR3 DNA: TGTGCCAGCAGCTTGGTGACAGGGGAGGACTCCTACGAGCAGTACGTC.

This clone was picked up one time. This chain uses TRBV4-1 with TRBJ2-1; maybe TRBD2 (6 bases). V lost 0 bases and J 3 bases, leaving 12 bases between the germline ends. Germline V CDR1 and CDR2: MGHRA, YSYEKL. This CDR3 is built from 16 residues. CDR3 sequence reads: CASSQDPSAVYNEQFF. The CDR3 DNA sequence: TGCGCCAGCAGCCAAGACCCTAGCGCGGTCTACAATGAGCAGTTCTTC.